Described below is a single T cell receptor beta chain sequence and its context. TCRdb fed the PCR reads into MiXCR, producing one record per CDR3 protein. The sample shows around 20,000 distinct CDR3 sequences, approximately 40% of them seen only once. These data are taken from a study of immune characterization of retroperitoneal liposarcoma. Sample: blood. The TCR was taken from a male donor with retroperitoneal liposarcoma.

The CDR3 coding sequence is TGTGCCAGCAGTCCGGACGAGTGGGTAAACATTCAGTACTTC. Its protein product is CASSPDEWVNIQYF. The chain combines TRBV6-4 with TRBJ2-4; D unclear. Germline assignment: CDR1 MRHNA and CDR2 SNTAGT. The CDR3 has 14 amino acids. The V end lost 5 bases, the J end lost 6 bases, and 14 bases lay between the germline ends.